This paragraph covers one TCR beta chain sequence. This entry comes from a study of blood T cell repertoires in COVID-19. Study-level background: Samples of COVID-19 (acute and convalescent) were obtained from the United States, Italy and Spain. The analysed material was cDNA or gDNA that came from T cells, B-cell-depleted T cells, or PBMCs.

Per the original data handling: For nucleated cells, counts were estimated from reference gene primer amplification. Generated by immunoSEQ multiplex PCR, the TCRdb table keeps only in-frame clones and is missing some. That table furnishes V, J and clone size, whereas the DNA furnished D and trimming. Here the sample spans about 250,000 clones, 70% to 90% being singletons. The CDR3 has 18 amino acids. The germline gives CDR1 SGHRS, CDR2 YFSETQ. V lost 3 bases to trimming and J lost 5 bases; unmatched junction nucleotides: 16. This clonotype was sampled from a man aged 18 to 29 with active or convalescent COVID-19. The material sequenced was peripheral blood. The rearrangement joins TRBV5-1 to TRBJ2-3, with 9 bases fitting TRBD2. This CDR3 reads CASSSQRGAGGPGDTQYF. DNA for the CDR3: TGCGCCAGCAGCTCCCAGCGGGGGGCGGGAGGGCCTGGAGATACGCAGTATTTT.